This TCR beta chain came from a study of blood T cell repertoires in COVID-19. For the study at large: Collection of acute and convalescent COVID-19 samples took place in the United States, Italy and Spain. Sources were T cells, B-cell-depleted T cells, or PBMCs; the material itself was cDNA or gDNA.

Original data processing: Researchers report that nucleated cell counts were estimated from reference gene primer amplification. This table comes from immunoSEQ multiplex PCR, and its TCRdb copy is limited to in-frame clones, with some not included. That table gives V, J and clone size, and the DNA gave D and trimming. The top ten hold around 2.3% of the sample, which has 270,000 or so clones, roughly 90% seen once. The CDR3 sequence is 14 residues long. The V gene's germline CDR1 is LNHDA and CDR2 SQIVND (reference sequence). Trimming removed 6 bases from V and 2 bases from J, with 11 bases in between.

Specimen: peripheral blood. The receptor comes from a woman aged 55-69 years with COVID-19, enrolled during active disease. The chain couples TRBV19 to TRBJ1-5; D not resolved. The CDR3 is CASRLGRGNQPQHF. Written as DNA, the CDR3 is TGTGCCAGTAGACTGGGGAGGGGCAATCAGCCCCAGCATTTT.